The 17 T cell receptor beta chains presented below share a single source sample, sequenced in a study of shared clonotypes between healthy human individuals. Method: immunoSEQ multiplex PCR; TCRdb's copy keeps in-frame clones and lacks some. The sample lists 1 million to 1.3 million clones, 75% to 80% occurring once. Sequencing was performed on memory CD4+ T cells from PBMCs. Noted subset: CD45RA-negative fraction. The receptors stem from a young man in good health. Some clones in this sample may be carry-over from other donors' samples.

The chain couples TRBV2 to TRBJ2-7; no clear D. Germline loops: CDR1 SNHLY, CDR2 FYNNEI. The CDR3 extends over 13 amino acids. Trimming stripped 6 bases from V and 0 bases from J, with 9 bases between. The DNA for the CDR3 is TGTGCCAGCAGGGGTGATCCCTCCTACGAGCAGTACTTC. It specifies CASRGDPSYEQYF.

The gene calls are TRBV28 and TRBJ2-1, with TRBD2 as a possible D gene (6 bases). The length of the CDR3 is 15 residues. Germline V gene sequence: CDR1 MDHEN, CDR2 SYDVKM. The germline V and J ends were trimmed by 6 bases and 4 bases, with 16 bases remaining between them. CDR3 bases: TGTGCCAGCAGCCCCAGCTTGGGGGGTTACAATGAGCAGTTCTTC. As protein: CASSPSLGGYNEQFF.

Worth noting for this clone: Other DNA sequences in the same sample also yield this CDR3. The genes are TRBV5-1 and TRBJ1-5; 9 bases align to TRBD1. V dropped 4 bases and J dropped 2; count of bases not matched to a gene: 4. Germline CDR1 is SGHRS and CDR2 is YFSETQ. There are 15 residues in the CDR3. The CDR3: CASSQTGGGNQPQHF. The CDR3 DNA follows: TGCGCCAGCAGCCAAACAGGGGGCGGCAATCAGCCCCAGCATTTT.

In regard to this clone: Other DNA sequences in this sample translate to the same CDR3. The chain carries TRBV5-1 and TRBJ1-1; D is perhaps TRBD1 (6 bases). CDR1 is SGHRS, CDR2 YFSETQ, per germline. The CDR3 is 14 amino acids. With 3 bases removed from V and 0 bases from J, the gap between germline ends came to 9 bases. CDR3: CASSSGTLNTEAFF. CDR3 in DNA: TGCGCCAGCAGCTCCGGGACATTGAACACTGAAGCTTTCTTT.

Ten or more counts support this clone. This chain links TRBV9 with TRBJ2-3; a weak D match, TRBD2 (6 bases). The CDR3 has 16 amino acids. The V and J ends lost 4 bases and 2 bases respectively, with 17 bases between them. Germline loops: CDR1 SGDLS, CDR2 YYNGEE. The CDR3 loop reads CASSPRSGHSTDTQYF. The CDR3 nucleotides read TGTGCCAGCAGCCCCCGTAGCGGACACTCCACAGATACGCAGTATTTT.

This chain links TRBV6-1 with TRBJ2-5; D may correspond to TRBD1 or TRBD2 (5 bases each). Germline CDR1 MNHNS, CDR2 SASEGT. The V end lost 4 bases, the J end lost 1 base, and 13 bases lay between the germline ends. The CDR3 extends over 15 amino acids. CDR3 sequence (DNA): TGTGCCAGCAGTGCCTGGGGACGTATCCAAGAGACCCAGTACTTC. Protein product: CASSAWGRIQETQYF.

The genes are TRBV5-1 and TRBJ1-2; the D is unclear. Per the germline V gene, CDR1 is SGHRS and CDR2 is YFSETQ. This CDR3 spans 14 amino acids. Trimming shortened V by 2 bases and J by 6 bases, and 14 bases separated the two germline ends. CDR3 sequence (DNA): TGCGCCAGCAGCTTCGGGAACGTACTCAATGGCTACACCTTC. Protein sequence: CASSFGNVLNGYTF.

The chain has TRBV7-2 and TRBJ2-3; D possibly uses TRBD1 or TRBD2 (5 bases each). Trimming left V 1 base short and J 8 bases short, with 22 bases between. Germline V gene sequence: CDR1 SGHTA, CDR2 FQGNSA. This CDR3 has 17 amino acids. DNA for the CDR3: TGTGCCAGCAGCTTAGGGGGCGCGCTAGCTAGTTCGGTTACGCAGTATTTT. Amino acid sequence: CASSLGGALASSVTQYF.

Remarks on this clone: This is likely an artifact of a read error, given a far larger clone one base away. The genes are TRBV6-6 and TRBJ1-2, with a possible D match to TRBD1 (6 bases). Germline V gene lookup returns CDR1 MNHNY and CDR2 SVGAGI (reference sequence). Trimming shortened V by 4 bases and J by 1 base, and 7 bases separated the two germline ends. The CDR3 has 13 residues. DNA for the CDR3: TGTGCCAGCAGTTCGGGACATAACTATGGCTACACCTTC. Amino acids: CASSSGHNYGYTF.

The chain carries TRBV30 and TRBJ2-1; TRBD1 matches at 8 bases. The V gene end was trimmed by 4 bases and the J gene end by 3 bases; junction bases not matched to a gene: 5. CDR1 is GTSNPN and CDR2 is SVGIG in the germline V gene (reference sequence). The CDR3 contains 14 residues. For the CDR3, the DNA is TGTGCCTGGACGTCCAGGGGGCTCTACAATGAGCAGTTCTTC. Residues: CAWTSRGLYNEQFF.

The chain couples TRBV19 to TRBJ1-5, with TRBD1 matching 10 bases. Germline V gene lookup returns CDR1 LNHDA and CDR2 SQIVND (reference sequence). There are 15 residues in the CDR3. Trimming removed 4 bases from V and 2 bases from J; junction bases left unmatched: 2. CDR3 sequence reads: CASSRQGAGNQPQHF. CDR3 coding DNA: TGTGCCAGTAGTAGACAGGGGGCGGGCAATCAGCCCCAGCATTTT.

Written as DNA, the CDR3 is TGTGCCAGCAGATCCTTCCGGGACAGGCCGTTTAACGAGCAGTACTTC. Amino acid sequence: CASRSFRDRPFNEQYF. This chain connects TRBV6-4 to TRBJ2-7; 8 bases are shared with TRBD1. CDR3 length equals 16 residues. J was trimmed by 5 bases and V by 6 bases; bases with no gene match: 15. The V gene's germline CDR1 is MRHNA and CDR2 SNTAGT.

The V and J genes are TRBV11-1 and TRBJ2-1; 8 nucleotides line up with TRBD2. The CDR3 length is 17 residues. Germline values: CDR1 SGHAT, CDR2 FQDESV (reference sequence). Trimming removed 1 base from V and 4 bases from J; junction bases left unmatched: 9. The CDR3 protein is CASSLVGMAGGYNEQFF. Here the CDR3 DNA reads TGTGCCAGCAGCTTAGTGGGTATGGCGGGAGGATACAATGAGCAGTTCTTC.

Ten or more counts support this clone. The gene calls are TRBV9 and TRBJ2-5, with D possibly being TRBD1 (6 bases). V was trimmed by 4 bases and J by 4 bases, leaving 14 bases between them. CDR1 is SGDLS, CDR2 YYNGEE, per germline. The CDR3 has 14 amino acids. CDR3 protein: CASSQPGAGETQYF. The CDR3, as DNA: TGTGCCAGCAGCCAGCCAGGGGCGGGAGAGACCCAGTACTTC.

The CDR3 DNA reads TGTGCCAGTGGACAGGGTCCCGGCAATGAGCAGTTCTTC. This gives the protein CASGQGPGNEQFF. V is TRBV2 and J is TRBJ2-1, with 8 bases identical to TRBD1. This CDR3 has 13 residues. V trimming: 9 bases; J trimming: 6 bases; junction bases outside the gene matches: 7. Germline CDR1 SNHLY, CDR2 FYNNEI.

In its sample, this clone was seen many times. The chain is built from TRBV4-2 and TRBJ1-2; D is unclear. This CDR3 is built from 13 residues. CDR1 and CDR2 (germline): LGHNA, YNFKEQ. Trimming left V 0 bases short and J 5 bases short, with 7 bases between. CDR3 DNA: TGTGCCAGCAGCCAAGAGATGGGATATGGCTACACCTTC. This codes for CASSQEMGYGYTF.

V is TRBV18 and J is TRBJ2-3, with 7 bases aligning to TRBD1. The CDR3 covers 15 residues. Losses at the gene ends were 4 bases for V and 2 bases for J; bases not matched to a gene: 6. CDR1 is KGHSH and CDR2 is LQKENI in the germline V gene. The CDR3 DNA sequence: TGTGCCAGCTCACTACTTGGGACAGACACAGATACGCAGTATTTT. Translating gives CASSLLGTDTDTQYF.